The 29 T cell receptor beta chains below all came from one sample that was sequenced in a study of blood T cell repertoires in COVID-19. This table comes from immunoSEQ multiplex PCR, and its TCRdb copy is limited to in-frame clones, with some not included. The table lists some 80,000 clones, about 89% of them singletons, with less than 5% in the top ten. The sample consisted of peripheral blood. The receptors derive from a man aged 50 to 60 with active or convalescent COVID-19.

The chain carries TRBV2 and TRBJ1-1; 9 bases agree with TRBD1. Germline lookup yields CDR1 SNHLY and CDR2 FYNNEI. V was clipped by 6 bases and J by 6 bases; unmatched bases: 11. The CDR3 spans 15 residues. The CDR3 DNA follows: TGTGCCAGCAGCGGGGGGACAGGGATTGGGGCTGAAGCTTTCTTT. It yields the protein CASSGGTGIGAEAFF.

The chain recombines TRBV6-2 or TRBV6-3 with TRBJ1-1, with 7 bases fitting TRBD1. CDR3 length: 14 residues. V shed 6 bases and J 1 base; nucleotides not matched to a gene: 5. Germline V gives CDR1 MNHEY, CDR2 SVGEGT. CDR3 region: CASRPQGGNTEAFF. The CDR3 DNA follows: TGTGCCAGCAGGCCTCAGGGGGGGAACACTGAAGCTTTCTTT.

J is TRBJ1-2 and V is TRBV6-6; perhaps TRBD1 as D (6 bases). Trimming removed 2 bases at V and 0 bases at J, with 13 bases between. Germline V lookup: CDR1 MNHNY, CDR2 SVGAGI (reference sequence). The CDR3 sequence is 16 residues long. The CDR3 reads CASSYARTESNYGYTF. The CDR3 nucleotides read TGTGCCAGCAGTTACGCGCGGACAGAGTCTAACTATGGCTACACCTTC.

The gene calls are TRBV6-5 and TRBJ2-7; possibly TRBD1 for D (5 bases). Between the trimmed V and J ends, which lost 2 bases and 2 bases, there was a span of 13 bases. The germline V gene has CDR1 MNHEY and CDR2 SVGAGI. The CDR3 spans 15 residues. The CDR3 DNA reads TGTGCCAGCAGTTACCACGGACATTACCCCTACGAGCAGTACGTC. As protein: CASSYHGHYPYEQYV.

This clone was counted only a few times. V usage is TRBV6-1 and J usage is TRBJ1-5; D is uncertain. Per the germline V gene, CDR1 is MNHNS and CDR2 is SASEGT. The CDR3 loop spans 16 amino acids. V was clipped by 0 bases and J by 7 bases, with 16 bases between them. The CDR3 loop reads CASSEAQAGRWQPQHF. For the CDR3, the DNA is TGTGCCAGCAGTGAAGCGCAGGCGGGCAGGTGGCAGCCCCAGCATTTT.

CDR3 sequence: CASTRGNTIYF. CDR3 bases: TGTGCCAGCACCAGAGGAAACACCATATATTTT. V usage is TRBV28 and J usage is TRBJ1-3; D unclear. This CDR3 region has 11 residues. The V end was cut by 7 bases, the J end by 4 bases, with 5 bases between. Germline V gives CDR1 MDHEN, CDR2 SYDVKM.

The V call is TRBV4-3, the J call TRBJ1-5, with TRBD1 matching over 8 bases. The CDR3 sequence is 15 residues long. Germline V gives CDR1 LGHNA, CDR2 YSLEER. V lost 0 bases, J lost 7 bases, and 5 bases stayed unmatched. Here the CDR3 DNA reads TGCGCCAGCAGCCAAGATTCAGGGGGCAGACAGCCCCAGCATTTT. This translates into CASSQDSGGRQPQHF.

The gene calls are TRBV28 and TRBJ1-5; TRBD1 matches at 9 bases. Germline V lookup: CDR1 MDHEN, CDR2 SYDVKM. The CDR3 is made up of 15 amino acids. The V gene end was trimmed by 3 bases and the J gene end by 11 bases; junction bases not matched to a gene: 11. The DNA of the CDR3 is TGTGCCAGCAGTTTCATGGGGACAGGGACTCAAACCCAGCATTTT. Translation gives CASSFMGTGTQTQHF.

The chain is built from TRBV28 and TRBJ1-1; D might be TRBD1 (5 bases). V was shortened by 5 bases and J by 4 bases, with 14 bases between the two germline ends. The length of the CDR3 is 14 residues. Germline-derived CDR1 and CDR2 are MDHEN and SYDVKM. The CDR3 protein is CASSPPLGVTEAFF. The CDR3 nucleotides read TGTGCCAGCAGTCCCCCCTTAGGGGTCACTGAAGCTTTCTTT.

This chain links TRBV27 with TRBJ1-5, with D perhaps matching TRBD1 (5 bases). The V end lost 2 bases, the J end lost 1 base, and 6 bases lay between the germline ends. Per germline, CDR1 MNHEY and CDR2 SMNVEV (reference sequence). The CDR3 runs to 14 residues. CDR3 in DNA: TGTGCCAGCAGTTTAAGACAGAGCAATCAGCCCCAGCATTTT. Protein product: CASSLRQSNQPQHF.

The chain combines TRBV4-3 with TRBJ1-3; D is unresolved. This CDR3 is 18 amino acids long. The germline CDR1 and CDR2 sequences are LGHNA and YSLEER. Trimming stripped 1 base from V and 1 base from J, with 17 bases between. The CDR3 protein is CASSQVRAGRGSGNTIYF. DNA of the CDR3: TGCGCCAGCAGCCAAGTAAGGGCAGGTCGCGGGTCTGGAAACACCATATATTTT.

The chain has TRBV10-3 and TRBJ2-2; D gene unclear. Trimming cost V 6 bases and J 5 bases, with 13 bases left between them. The length of the CDR3 is 14 residues. Germline V lookup: CDR1 ENHRY, CDR2 SYGVKD. The CDR3 sequence: CAIRPGNPTGELFF. DNA for the CDR3: TGTGCCATCAGGCCAGGTAACCCGACCGGGGAGCTGTTTTTT.

The V gene is TRBV3-1 (or the pseudogene TRBV3-2), the J gene TRBJ1-1; D may be TRBD1 (6 bases). Germline V gene sequence: CDR1 LGHDT, CDR2 YNNKEL (reference sequence). V shed 0 bases and J shed 7 bases, with 9 bases lying between them. This CDR3 is built from 13 residues. As DNA, the CDR3 is TGTGCCAGCAGCCAAGAGACAGGTTATGAAGCTTTCTTT. Translated: CASSQETGYEAFF.

This clone appeared a single time. The chain employs TRBV3-1 (or the pseudogene TRBV3-2) and TRBJ1-3; no reliable D call. Germline CDR1 is LGHDT and CDR2 is YNNKEL (reference sequence). CDR3 size: 15 residues. The germline V and J ends were trimmed by 2 bases and 4 bases, with 12 bases remaining between them. In DNA, the CDR3 is TGTGCCAGCAGCCAAATGCGGGGAGCCGGAAACACCATATATTTT. Translated: CASSQMRGAGNTIYF.

The chain carries TRBV5-4 and TRBJ2-1; 15 bases are shared with TRBD2. Germline CDR1 is SGHNT and CDR2 is YYREEE (reference sequence). The CDR3 extends over 18 amino acids. The V segment lost 4 bases and the J segment 8 bases; nucleotides outside the gene matches: 13. CDR3 in DNA: TGTGCCAGCAGCACGGAGTCCGGGACTAGCGGGGGGAACTATGAGCAGTTCTTC. Its translation is CASSTESGTSGGNYEQFF.

The chain recombines TRBV6-5 with TRBJ1-6, with 9 positions matching TRBD1. CDR3 size: 15 residues. The V gene's germline CDR1 is MNHEY and CDR2 SVGAGI. V trimming: 10 bases; J trimming: 10 bases; junction bases outside the gene matches: 14. CDR3 loop: CATMDRGSYGSPLHF. The CDR3 region has the DNA TGTGCCACCATGGACAGGGGATCGTATGGATCACCCCTCCACTTT.

The chain is built from TRBV28 and TRBJ1-3; D is possibly TRBD1 (5 bases). The CDR3 has 14 residues. Germline V gives CDR1 MDHEN, CDR2 SYDVKM. The germline V and J ends were trimmed by 3 bases and 4 bases, with 10 bases remaining between them. The CDR3 region has the DNA TGTGCCAGCAGTTTGGGGGGTTCCGGAAACACCATATATTTT. Translated: CASSLGGSGNTIYF.

The gene calls are TRBV19 and TRBJ2-7; a possible D gene is TRBD2 (6 bases). This CDR3 is built from 16 residues. Germline assignment: CDR1 LNHDA and CDR2 SQIVND (reference sequence). V lost 4 bases and J 2 bases, leaving 18 bases between the germline ends. The CDR3 DNA sequence: TGTGCCAGTAGTAACCCCCCCGGCGGGACTGCCTACGAGCAGTACTTC. The encoded protein is CASSNPPGGTAYEQYF.

V is TRBV5-1 and J is TRBJ1-2; perhaps TRBD1 as D (6 bases). The CDR3 length is 13 residues. V lost 0 bases and J lost 7, with 10 bases in between. Germline V gene lookup returns CDR1 SGHRS and CDR2 YFSETQ. The CDR3 sequence: CASSLEVGGGYTF. As DNA, the CDR3 is TGCGCCAGCAGCTTGGAGGTAGGGGGTGGCTACACCTTC.

The rearrangement joins TRBV7-2 to TRBJ2-5; TRBD2 matches 9 bases. V gave up 2 bases and J gave up 2 bases; unmatched junction bases: 12. This CDR3 is built from 18 residues. Germline CDR1 is SGHTA and CDR2 is FQGNSA. Here the CDR3 reads CASSLLGLGSGGQETQYF. The CDR3, as DNA: TGTGCCAGCAGCTTATTAGGGTTGGGTAGCGGGGGACAAGAGACCCAGTACTTC.

This chain links TRBV5-8 with TRBJ2-5; possible D gene TRBD1, 6 bases. Per germline, CDR1 SGHTS and CDR2 YDEGEE. The length of the CDR3 is 16 residues. The V gene lost 4 bases and the J gene lost 5 bases, with 21 bases spanning the gap. The CDR3 nucleotides are TGTGCCAGCAGCCAATTTCTGAATGACAGGCTTGAGACCCAGTACTTC. It translates to CASSQFLNDRLETQYF.

This sequence joins TRBV11-2 and TRBJ2-5; D unresolved. Germline V gene lookup returns CDR1 SGHAT and CDR2 FQNNGV. This CDR3 has 11 amino acids. Trimming shortened V by 5 bases and J by 4 bases, and 5 bases separated the two germline ends. The CDR3 loop is CASSRGETQYF. CDR3 nucleotides: TGTGCCAGCAGCCGCGGAGAGACCCAGTACTTC.

The chain employs TRBV28 and TRBJ1-4, with unresolved D. The V end lost 3 bases, the J end lost 8 bases, and 13 bases lay between the germline ends. The CDR3 consists of 14 residues. Per the germline V gene, CDR1 is MDHEN and CDR2 is SYDVKM. This CDR3 reads CASSLSPEVEKLFF. For the CDR3, the DNA is TGTGCCAGCAGTTTGTCTCCTGAGGTCGAAAAACTGTTTTTT. Combining the CDR3 with reference TRBV28 and TRBJ1-4 gives the whole variable domain DVKVTQSSRYLVKRTGEKVFLECVQDMDHENMFWYRQDPGLGLRLIYFSYDVKMKEKGDIPEGYSVSREKKERFSLILESASTNQTSMYLCASSLSPEVEKLFFGSGTQLSVL.

The chain has TRBV28 and TRBJ2-7; 7 nucleotides align to TRBD2. The CDR3 sequence is 14 residues long. Unmatched junction bases numbered 5, after V lost 3 bases and J lost 3 bases. The germline gives CDR1 MDHEN, CDR2 SYDVKM. The DNA for the CDR3 is TGTGCCAGCAGTTTTGAGGGAGGGAACTACGAGCAGTACTTC. It codes for CASSFEGGNYEQYF.

The V call is TRBV7-2, the J call TRBJ2-7; D is ambiguous. The CDR3 runs 15 residues. The germline V gene encodes CDR1 SGHTA and CDR2 FQGNSA. V lost 4 bases and J 0 bases, leaving 13 bases between the germline ends. The CDR3 reads CASSSYTRSSYEQYF. The DNA of the CDR3 is TGTGCCAGCAGCTCTTACACCCGGAGCTCCTACGAGCAGTACTTC.

This chain links TRBV4-1 with TRBJ1-2; 7 nucleotides line up with TRBD1. The CDR3 is 15 residues long. Losses at the gene ends were 1 base for V and 6 bases for J; bases not matched to a gene: 8. The germline V gene encodes CDR1 MGHRA and CDR2 YSYEKL. The CDR3 region is CASSQVPYRGHGYTF. The CDR3 region has the DNA TGCGCCAGCAGCCAAGTTCCCTACAGGGGACATGGCTACACCTTC.

The CDR3 DNA sequence: TGTGCCAGCAGTCGGACAGGGGCGGCCACCGGGGAGCTGTTTTTT. This encodes CASSRTGAATGELFF. The gene calls are TRBV5-8 and TRBJ2-2; 9 bases are shared with TRBD1. The CDR3 totals 15 residues. Germline loops: CDR1 SGHTS, CDR2 YDEGEE. The V and J ends lost 5 bases and 4 bases, in that order; junction bases with no gene match: 6.

V gene TRBV5-1 combines with J gene TRBJ2-5, with 7 positions matching TRBD2. CDR1 SGHRS and CDR2 YFSETQ come from the germline V gene. After removal of 0 bases from V and 7 bases from J, the junction contained 9 bases not matched to a gene. The CDR3 covers 15 residues. CDR3 nucleotide sequence: TGCGCCAGCAGCTTGGGAAGAGGGGAGGGGAGGACCCAGTACTTC. Translated, it gives CASSLGRGEGRTQYF.

The chain is built from TRBV28 and TRBJ1-5; TRBD1 matches at 9 bases. Germline V gene lookup returns CDR1 MDHEN and CDR2 SYDVKM. Losses at the gene ends were 5 bases for V and 7 bases for J; bases not matched to a gene: 6. The CDR3 is 14 residues long. The CDR3 loop reads CASSLTGGRQPQHF. In nucleotides, the CDR3 is TGTGCCAGCAGTCTAACAGGGGGCAGGCAGCCCCAGCATTTT. The entire variable domain, with the rest obtained from reference TRBV28 and TRBJ1-5, is as follows: DVKVTQSSRYLVKRTGEKVFLECVQDMDHENMFWYRQDPGLGLRLIYFSYDVKMKEKGDIPEGYSVSREKKERFSLILESASTNQTSMYLCASSLTGGRQPQHFGDGTRLSIL.